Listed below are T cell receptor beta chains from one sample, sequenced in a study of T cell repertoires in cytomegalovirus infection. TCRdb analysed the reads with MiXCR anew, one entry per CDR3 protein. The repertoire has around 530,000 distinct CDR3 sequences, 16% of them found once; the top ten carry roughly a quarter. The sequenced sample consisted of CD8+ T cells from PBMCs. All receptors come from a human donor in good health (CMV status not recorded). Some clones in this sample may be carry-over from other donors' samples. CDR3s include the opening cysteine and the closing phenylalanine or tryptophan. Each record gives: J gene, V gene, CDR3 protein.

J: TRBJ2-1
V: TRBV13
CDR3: CASSRVREQFF

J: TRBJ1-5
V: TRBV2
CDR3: CASREDQGSNQPQHF

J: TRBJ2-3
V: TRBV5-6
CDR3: CASSFRLAGGGGTDTQYF

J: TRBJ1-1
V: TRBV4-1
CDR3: CASSQGGKNTEAFF

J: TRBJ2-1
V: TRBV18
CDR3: CASSHSSYNEQFF

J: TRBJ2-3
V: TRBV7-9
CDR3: CASSFRPEDTQYF

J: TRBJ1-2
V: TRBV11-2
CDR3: CASSSLIISQDYASWGYTF

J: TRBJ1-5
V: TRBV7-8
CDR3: CASSLAGGGQPQHF

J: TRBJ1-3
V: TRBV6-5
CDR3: CASSYSITPSIAGNTIYF

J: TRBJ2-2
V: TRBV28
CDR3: CSTRQANTGELFF

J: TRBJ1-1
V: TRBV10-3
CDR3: CAIRGETAMNTEAFF